A single sample gave rise to the 30 T cell receptor beta chains below, sequenced in a study of cytomegalovirus exposure and HLA in healthy donors. Primers: 60 Vbeta forward and 13 Jbeta reverse. Method: immunoSEQ multiplex PCR; TCRdb's copy keeps in-frame clones and lacks some. The sample records about 160,000 clones, around 88% being singletons. Sequenced material: PBMCs. These receptor sequences come from a woman aged 18 to 35 in good health and CMV-seronegative.

The chain employs TRBV6-4 and TRBJ2-2, with unresolved D. V was shortened by 6 bases and J by 5 bases, with 7 bases between the two germline ends. In germline, CDR1 is MRHNA, CDR2 SNTAGT. The CDR3 sequence is 12 residues long. The CDR3 is CASSDQTGELFF. CDR3 DNA sequence: TGTGCCAGCAGCGATCAGACCGGGGAGCTGTTTTTT.

V is TRBV27 and J is TRBJ2-7; TRBD1 aligns across 9 bases. There are 15 residues in the CDR3. V gave up 5 bases and J gave up 5 bases; unmatched junction bases: 10. Germline loops: CDR1 MNHEY, CDR2 SMNVEV (reference sequence). The CDR3 spells CASSPYRGPKDEQYF. The CDR3 nucleotides are TGTGCCAGCAGTCCCTACAGGGGGCCCAAGGACGAGCAGTACTTC.

The rearrangement uses TRBV6-5 and TRBJ2-7; the D gene is possibly TRBD1 (6 bases). The CDR3 covers 13 residues. The germline V and J ends were trimmed by 6 bases and 6 bases, with 15 bases remaining between them. From germline, CDR1 is MNHEY and CDR2 SVGAGI. In DNA, the CDR3 is TGTGCCAGCAGCTGGGTGGACAGCTCCGAGCAGTACTTC. Translated: CASSWVDSSEQYF.

The chain employs TRBV11-2 and TRBJ1-2, with 10 bases aligning to TRBD1. The CDR3 is 15 amino acids. The trim removed 5 bases at V and 4 bases at J, leaving 7 bases unmatched. Germline V lookup: CDR1 SGHAT, CDR2 FQNNGV. The CDR3 DNA is TGTGCCAGCAGCGCGGACAGGGGGTTGGGCTATGGCTACACCTTC. Encoded protein: CASSADRGLGYGYTF.

The genes are TRBV5-6 and TRBJ2-1, with 7 bases that match TRBD2. CDR1 and CDR2 from the germline V gene are SGHDT and YYEEEE. Unmatched junction bases numbered 10, after V lost 2 bases and J lost 5 bases. The CDR3 covers 16 residues. Here the CDR3 reads CASSLRRGSVDNEQFF. For the CDR3, the DNA is TGTGCCAGCAGCTTACGTCGCGGGAGTGTGGACAATGAGCAGTTCTTC.

This chain joins TRBV4-1 and TRBJ1-1; 8 bases agree with TRBD1. V lost 4 bases and J lost 4; bases outside the gene matches: 5. The germline V gene has CDR1 MGHRA and CDR2 YSYEKL. The length of the CDR3 is 14 residues. CDR3 protein: CASSPGQGGTEAFF. In DNA, the CDR3 is TGCGCCAGCAGCCCCGGACAGGGCGGCACTGAAGCTTTCTTT.

The chain links TRBV7-3 to TRBJ2-1, with 13 positions matching TRBD2. The CDR3 spans 17 residues. Germline V CDR1 and CDR2: SGHTA, FQGTGA. Trimming cost V 1 base and J 1 base; bases outside gene matches: 1. Here the CDR3 reads CASSLRGLAGSYNEQFF. For the CDR3, the DNA is TGTGCCAGCAGCTTAAGGGGACTAGCGGGGTCCTACAATGAGCAGTTCTTC. Variable domain in full (rest from reference TRBV7-3 and TRBJ2-1): GAGVSQTPSNKVTEKGKYVELRCDPISGHTALYWYRQSLGQGPEFLIYFQGTGAADDSGLPNDRFFAVRPEGSVSTLKIQRTERGDSAVYLCASSLRGLAGSYNEQFFGPGTRLTVL.

This chain links TRBV28 with TRBJ1-1, with 8 bases aligning to TRBD1. Germline V gene lookup returns CDR1 MDHEN and CDR2 SYDVKM. After removal of 4 bases from V and 3 bases from J, the junction contained 4 bases not matched to a gene. The length of the CDR3 is 14 residues. CDR3 amino acids: CASSSGGLYTEAFF. In DNA form, the CDR3 reads TGTGCCAGCAGTTCAGGGGGCTTGTACACTGAAGCTTTCTTT.

The chain carries TRBV7-6 and TRBJ2-5; 12 bases map to TRBD2. The CDR3 totals 14 residues. The ends lost 11 bases at V and 1 base at J; junction bases unmatched: 5. Germline V gives CDR1 SGHVS, CDR2 FNYEAQ. This CDR3 is CAFGLAGPQETQYF. The CDR3 DNA follows: TGTGCCTTCGGACTAGCGGGGCCCCAAGAGACCCAGTACTTC.

This CDR3 is CASTQTGTDYEQYF. CDR3 DNA: TGTGCCAGCACCCAGACGGGGACAGACTACGAGCAGTACTTC. The V gene is TRBV6-5, the J gene TRBJ2-7; 7 nucleotides align to TRBD1. After removal of 7 bases from V and 3 bases from J, the junction contained 9 bases not matched to a gene. Germline CDR1 is MNHEY and CDR2 is SVGAGI. The CDR3 loop spans 14 amino acids.

V gene TRBV21-1 combines with J gene TRBJ1-1; the table's D gene call, TRBD1, was not cross checked with the DNA. TRBV21-1 is marked as a pseudogene. The CDR3 loop spans 16 amino acids. CDR3 nucleotides: TGTGCCAGCACCTCCCGGGACAGAAGTCGGAACACTGAAGCTTTCTTT. This codes for CASTSRDRSRNTEAFF.

This clone was found once. The V gene is TRBV10-3, the J gene TRBJ1-3; D is possibly TRBD1 (5 bases). CDR1 is ENHRY and CDR2 is SYGVKD in the germline V gene. This CDR3 spans 14 amino acids. V lost 5 bases to trimming and J lost 5 bases, with 13 bases between them. CDR3 residues: CAISTGDVRNTIYF. In DNA, the CDR3 is TGTGCCATCAGTACAGGCGATGTAAGAAACACCATATATTTT.

The chain couples TRBV7-9 to TRBJ2-3, with D tentatively TRBD2 (5 bases). V was pared by 1 base and J by 6 bases, with 11 bases between. Germline lookup yields CDR1 SEHNR and CDR2 FQNEAQ (reference sequence). The CDR3 is 14 amino acids. Written as DNA, the CDR3 is TGTGCCAGCAGCTTAGGAGAGGGAAGGGATACGCAGTATTTT. This translates into CASSLGEGRDTQYF.

The chain couples TRBV27 to TRBJ2-2, with TRBD2 identical over 8 bases. There are 16 residues in the CDR3. Germline assignment: CDR1 MNHEY and CDR2 SMNVEV (reference sequence). With V trimmed by 6 bases and J by 3 bases, 9 bases remained unmatched. The chain's CDR3 is CASSRGAGGYTGELFF. The CDR3 DNA reads as TGTGCCAGCAGCCGGGGGGCGGGGGGATACACCGGGGAGCTGTTTTTT.

This clone is a singleton in its sample. This rearrangement joins TRBV5-5 to TRBJ1-5; 11 nucleotides align to TRBD1. The CDR3 has 14 residues. The trim removed 4 bases at V and 5 bases at J, leaving 2 bases unmatched. Germline V gene lookup returns CDR1 SGHKS and CDR2 YYEKEE (reference sequence). DNA for the CDR3: TGTGCCAGCAGCGGGACAGGGGGTTATCAGCCCCAGCATTTT. Protein product: CASSGTGGYQPQHF. The variable domain in full, with the rest retrieved from reference TRBV5-5 and TRBJ1-5, is DAGVTQSPTHLIKTRGQQVTLRCSPISGHKSVSWYQQVLGQGPQFIFQYYEKEERGRGNFPDRFSARQFPNYSSELNVNALLLGDSALYLCASSGTGGYQPQHFGDGTRLSIL.

This chain uses TRBV19 with TRBJ1-5, with D possibly matching TRBD1 (5 bases). This CDR3 contains 14 residues. The V end was cut by 5 bases, the J end by 7 bases, with 15 bases between. The germline V gene has CDR1 LNHDA and CDR2 SQIVND (reference sequence). CDR3 protein: CASSAWGVRQPQHF. The DNA of the CDR3 is TGTGCCAGTAGTGCTTGGGGGGTAAGGCAGCCCCAGCATTTT. Based on the CDR3 plus reference TRBV19 and TRBJ1-5, the full variable domain is DGGITQSPKYLFRKEGQNVTLSCEQNLNHDAMYWYRQDPGQGLRLIYYSQIVNDFQKGDIAEGYSVSREKKESFPLTVTSAQKNPTAFYLCASSAWGVRQPQHFGDGTRLSIL.

The chain joins TRBV21-1 to TRBJ1-5; the D call TRBD1 from the table was never checked on the DNA. TRBV21-1 is labeled a pseudogene. The CDR3 consists of 18 residues. In DNA, the CDR3 is TGTGCCAGCAGCAATACTCAACTCCGGACAGGGGATTATCAGCCCCAGCATTTT. Encoded protein: CASSNTQLRTGDYQPQHF.

The chain joins TRBV6-5 to TRBJ2-5; 8 positions agree with TRBD2. CDR3 length: 14 residues. The ends lost 6 bases at V and 5 bases at J; junction bases unmatched: 8. CDR1 MNHEY and CDR2 SVGAGI come from the germline V gene. CDR3 sequence: CASSPPPGGETQYF. CDR3 coding DNA: TGTGCCAGCAGCCCCCCCCCGGGAGGGGAGACCCAGTACTTC.

This chain uses TRBV19 with TRBJ1-1; 8 bases align to TRBD1. CDR1 and CDR2 (germline): LNHDA, SQIVND (reference sequence). CDR3 size: 15 residues. V dropped 6 bases and J dropped 1; count of bases not matched to a gene: 7. CDR3 DNA sequence: TGTGCCAGTAGAGCTACTGACAGGGGGAACACTGAAGCTTTCTTT. Its protein is CASRATDRGNTEAFF.

This chain uses TRBV2 with TRBJ2-3, with D uncertain. V dropped 3 bases and J dropped 2 bases, with 6 bases sitting between them. Germline V lookup: CDR1 SNHLY, CDR2 FYNNEI. The CDR3 contains 13 residues. CDR3: CASSDVLTDTQYF. The CDR3 DNA reads as TGTGCCAGCAGTGATGTCCTCACAGATACGCAGTATTTT.

The sample holds one count of this clone. V usage is TRBV2 and J usage is TRBJ1-5, with 7 bases fitting TRBD1. Germline V CDR1 and CDR2: SNHLY, FYNNEI. This CDR3 spans 15 amino acids. V trimming: 3 bases; J trimming: 6 bases; junction bases outside the gene matches: 8. In DNA form, the CDR3 reads TGTGCCAGCAGTGATACCGACAGGGTGGGTCAGCCCCAGCATTTT. This sequence encodes CASSDTDRVGQPQHF. The variable domain in full, completed from reference TRBV2 and TRBJ1-5, reads EPEVTQTPSHQVTQMGQEVILRCVPISNHLYFYWYRQILGQKVEFLVSFYNNEISEKSEIFDDQFSVERPDGSNFTLKIRSTKLEDSAMYFCASSDTDRVGQPQHFGDGTRLSIL.

This clone is a singleton in its sample. The chain employs TRBV28 and TRBJ1-1; 7 nucleotides line up with TRBD1. Trimming cost V 4 bases and J 4 bases; bases outside gene matches: 12. From germline, CDR1 is MDHEN and CDR2 SYDVKM. This CDR3 is 16 amino acids long. The CDR3 reads CASSSQGKPSFTEAFF. CDR3 sequence (DNA): TGTGCCAGCAGTTCACAGGGGAAGCCGTCGTTCACTGAAGCTTTCTTT.

The genes are TRBV27 and TRBJ2-7, with 11 bases matching TRBD2. The germline V gene has CDR1 MNHEY and CDR2 SMNVEV (reference sequence). This CDR3 is 15 amino acids long. V shed 6 bases and J 6 bases; nucleotides not matched to a gene: 10. The CDR3 sequence is CASSPFLAGGGEQYF. In nucleotides, the CDR3 is TGTGCCAGCAGCCCTTTCCTAGCGGGGGGTGGCGAGCAGTACTTC.

The chain uses TRBV13 and TRBJ2-1; 9 bases map to TRBD2. Germline CDR1 is PRHDT and CDR2 is FYEKMQ (reference sequence). The V and J ends lost 1 base and 3 bases, in that order; junction bases with no gene match: 7. This CDR3 is 17 amino acids long. CDR3 sequence: CASSLVAGGAYYNEQFF. The CDR3 DNA follows: TGTGCCAGCAGCTTAGTGGCGGGAGGGGCCTACTACAATGAGCAGTTCTTC.

The V call is TRBV11-2, the J call TRBJ1-2, with 9 bases lining up with TRBD1. The trim removed 4 bases at V and 6 bases at J, leaving 6 bases unmatched. CDR1 SGHAT and CDR2 FQNNGV come from the germline V gene. The CDR3 runs 14 residues. Here the CDR3 DNA reads TGTGCCAGCAGCTCGTACAGGGGGCCAGATGGCTACACCTTC. It encodes CASSSYRGPDGYTF.

This clone came up a few times. V and J are TRBV10-3 and TRBJ1-1; D not certain. The CDR3 extends over 13 amino acids. Between the trimmed V and J ends, which lost 3 bases and 5 bases, there was a span of 10 bases. Germline assignment: CDR1 ENHRY and CDR2 SYGVKD. The CDR3 reads CAISEASGTEAFF. The CDR3 DNA reads as TGTGCCATCAGTGAAGCAAGCGGGACTGAAGCTTTCTTT.

The sample holds a few counts of this clone. The rearrangement uses TRBV4-2 and TRBJ1-4, with TRBD1 as a possible D gene (5 bases). Trimming removed 0 bases from V and 7 bases from J, with 6 bases in between. CDR3 size: 13 residues. CDR1 and CDR2 (germline): LGHNA, YNFKEQ. This chain's CDR3 is CASSQERGEKLFF. Written as DNA, the CDR3 is TGTGCCAGCAGCCAAGAAAGGGGTGAAAAACTGTTTTTT.

The gene calls are TRBV18 and TRBJ1-1, with a possible D match to TRBD1 (6 bases). V was trimmed by 3 bases and J by 2 bases, leaving 13 bases between them. The CDR3 totals 15 residues. The V gene's germline CDR1 is KGHSH and CDR2 LQKENI. Written as DNA, the CDR3 is TGTGCCAGCTCACCCAAGGTGGGGGCAAACACTGAAGCTTTCTTT. This encodes CASSPKVGANTEAFF.

The rearrangement links TRBV27 to TRBJ2-2; D not resolved. The V and J ends lost 3 bases and 3 bases respectively, with 11 bases between them. CDR1 and CDR2 (germline): MNHEY, SMNVEV (reference sequence). The CDR3 extends over 15 amino acids. For the CDR3, the DNA is TGTGCCAGCAGTTTTGCTGCGCTTGACACCGGGGAGCTGTTTTTT. As protein: CASSFAALDTGELFF.

The gene calls are TRBV12-2 and TRBJ1-2; no DNA check was done on the table's D call, TRBD1. TRBV12-2 is a pseudogene locus. This CDR3 is 16 amino acids long. The CDR3 region has the DNA TGTGCAAGTCGCTTCCCCAATGTGGGACAGGTTTACGGCTACACCTTC. Its protein is CASRFPNVGQVYGYTF.